One and the same sample provided the 15 T cell receptor beta chains below, sequenced in a study of blood T cells in healthy people across ages. A sample-barcoded 5' primer and a J-beta primer mix were used in a second PCR of roughly 6 to 11 cycles. TCRdb passed the 5' RACE reads through MiXCR, listing each CDR3 protein once. The top ten hold approximately 10% of the sample, which has about 1.6 million distinct CDR3 sequences, roughly 30% seen once. Input material: blood. The receptors come from a woman younger than 45 in good health.

This clonotype was seen only a few times. V is TRBV6-1 and J is TRBJ2-3; 7 bases align to TRBD2. The CDR3 is made up of 13 amino acids. CDR1 and CDR2 from the germline V gene are MNHNS and SASEGT. V lost 6 bases to trimming and J lost 9 bases; unmatched junction nucleotides: 9. CDR3: CASRLPERGTQYF. CDR3 nucleotide sequence: TGTGCCAGCAGACTCCCGGAGCGGGGAACGCAGTATTTT.

This clonotype was picked up a small number of times. Given a much more abundant clone one base away, this may be a read error. As DNA, the CDR3 is TGTGCCACCAGCAGAGTATTAGATGCGCAGTATTTT. Translated: CATSRVLDAQYF. V usage is TRBV15 and J usage is TRBJ2-3; D is ambiguous. The length of the CDR3 is 12 residues. Looked up from germline, CDR1 is LNHNV and CDR2 is YYDKDF (reference sequence). The whole variable domain, remainder taken from reference TRBV15 and TRBJ2-3, is DAMVIQNPRYQVTQFGKPVTLSCSQTLNHNVMYWYQQKSSQAPKLLFHYYDKDFNNEADTPDNFQSRRPNTSFCFLDIRSPGLGDTAMYLCATSRVLDAQYFGPGTRLTVL.

There are a few counts of this clonotype. The J gene is TRBJ1-6, the V gene TRBV7-2, with 10 nucleotides matching TRBD1. This CDR3 is built from 16 residues. Trimming at V came to 3 bases and at J to 5 bases, leaving 4 bases not matched to a gene. Germline CDR1 and CDR2: SGHTA and FQGNSA. The CDR3 loop reads CASSLGTGVNNSPLHF. The CDR3 bases are TGTGCCAGCAGCTTGGGGACAGGGGTAAATAATTCACCCCTCCACTTT.

This clonotype was counted only a few times. V is TRBV4-1 and J is TRBJ2-7; 8 bases fit TRBD1. The germline V gene encodes CDR1 MGHRA and CDR2 YSYEKL. V was clipped by 4 bases and J by 6 bases; unmatched bases: 8. The CDR3 totals 14 residues. The CDR3 nucleotides are TGCGCCAGCAGCCCCAGACAGGGGTTTCCCGAGCAGTACTTC. Amino acid sequence: CASSPRQGFPEQYF.

This clonotype was counted only a few times. The V call is TRBV5-4, the J call TRBJ2-3; D unresolved. This CDR3 is 18 amino acids long. Looked up from germline, CDR1 is SGHNT and CDR2 is YYREEE (reference sequence). Deletions cut 4 bases from V and 1 base from J, with 22 bases between. CDR3 amino acids: CASSGFKVASTRTDTQYF. The CDR3 bases are TGTGCCAGCAGCGGCTTTAAGGTCGCAAGCACACGCACAGATACGCAGTATTTT.

This clonotype has just a few counts. This rearrangement joins TRBV20-1 to TRBJ1-1; D uncertain. The length of the CDR3 is 12 residues. V was clipped by 7 bases and J by 5 bases, with 14 bases between them. The germline V gene has CDR1 DFQATT and CDR2 SNEGSKA (reference sequence). The DNA of the CDR3 is TGCAGTGTCATGATCGGGATAACTGAAGCTTTCTTT. It is translated as CSVMIGITEAFF.

This chain uses TRBV20-1 with TRBJ2-5, with 10 bases lining up with TRBD1. This CDR3 is built from 14 residues. J lost 6 bases, V lost 7 bases, and 11 bases had no gene match. Germline-derived CDR1 and CDR2 are DFQATT and SNEGSKA (reference sequence). The CDR3 protein is CSVRETGGFQTQYF. CDR3 DNA sequence: TGCAGTGTCCGGGAGACAGGGGGCTTTCAGACCCAGTACTTC.

The V gene is TRBV4-1, the J gene TRBJ2-3; tentative D call: TRBD1 (6 bases). The CDR3 runs 16 residues. Germline assignment: CDR1 MGHRA and CDR2 YSYEKL. The V gene lost 4 bases and the J gene lost 2 bases, with 16 bases spanning the gap. The CDR3 DNA reads as TGCGCCAGCAGCCGGGGACAAATAGCTCTCACAGATACGCAGTATTTT. It encodes CASSRGQIALTDTQYF.

This clonotype has just a few counts. The chain employs TRBV15 and TRBJ2-1; D is unclear. Deletions cut 1 base from V and 5 bases from J, with 6 bases between. This CDR3 has 13 amino acids. The germline gives CDR1 LNHNV, CDR2 YYDKDF (reference sequence). The CDR3 here is CATSRVQHNEQFF. The CDR3 coding sequence is TGTGCCACCAGCAGAGTTCAGCACAATGAGCAGTTCTTC.

J is TRBJ2-2 and V is TRBV28; 8 bases agree with TRBD2. Germline V lookup: CDR1 MDHEN, CDR2 SYDVKM. CDR3 size: 17 residues. The V and J ends lost 3 bases and 5 bases, in that order; junction bases with no gene match: 11. The CDR3 region has the DNA TGTGCCAGCAGTTTTGCCGTGGCGGGAGGTCGTACCGGGGAGCTGTTTTTT. Amino acid sequence: CASSFAVAGGRTGELFF.

This chain uses TRBV5-6 with TRBJ2-3; 9 nucleotides line up with TRBD1. V trimming: 6 bases; J trimming: 4 bases; junction bases outside the gene matches: 9. The germline V gene encodes CDR1 SGHDT and CDR2 YYEEEE. The CDR3 sequence is 15 residues long. In DNA form, the CDR3 reads TGTGCCAGCACCAAAAACAGGGGGCGTCCAGATACGCAGTATTTT. Translated: CASTKNRGRPDTQYF.

This clonotype has just a few counts. The chain carries TRBV7-3 and TRBJ1-4; 7 bases are a match to TRBD1. This CDR3 is 15 amino acids long. Germline V gene lookup returns CDR1 SGHTA and CDR2 FQGTGA. With V trimmed by 3 bases and J by 6 bases, 7 bases remained unmatched. CDR3 sequence (DNA): TGTGCCAGCAGCTTCGACAGGGAGTATGATGAAAAACTGTTTTTT. It encodes CASSFDREYDEKLFF.

V is TRBV20-1 and J is TRBJ2-5, with D possibly matching TRBD1 (5 bases). This CDR3 contains 13 residues. Trimming cost V 6 bases and J 5 bases, with 16 bases left between them. CDR1 DFQATT and CDR2 SNEGSKA come from the germline V gene (reference sequence). CDR3 amino acids: CSAWGGPVETQYF. The CDR3 nucleotides read TGCAGTGCCTGGGGCGGCCCCGTGGAGACCCAGTACTTC.

V gene TRBV28 combines with J gene TRBJ2-1; TRBD2 is a possible D gene (6 bases). V lost 4 bases, J lost 4 bases, and 17 bases lay in between. Germline loops: CDR1 MDHEN, CDR2 SYDVKM. The CDR3 consists of 16 residues. CDR3 amino acids: CASSSPEGTPYNEQFF. DNA for the CDR3: TGTGCCAGCAGTTCACCCGAAGGGACTCCGTACAATGAGCAGTTCTTC.

This clonotype was counted only a few times. V gene TRBV6-5 combines with J gene TRBJ2-1; 8 bases are shared with TRBD2. Germline trimming cut 6 bases from V and 5 bases from J; bases unmatched to any gene: 6. This CDR3 contains 14 residues. CDR1 and CDR2 from the germline V gene are MNHEY and SVGAGI. CDR3 sequence reads: CASSPMRGDNEQFF. The CDR3 nucleotides are TGTGCCAGCAGCCCCATGCGGGGGGACAATGAGCAGTTCTTC.